These 13 T cell receptor beta chains came from one sample sequenced in a study of lymphopenia after photon versus proton radiotherapy. The repertoire was sequenced with immunoSEQ multiplex PCR; TCRdb's copy has only in-frame clones and lacks some. The sample lists about 30,000 clones; under 90% were seen once. The starting material was peripheral blood, obtained from a patient treated with photon-based radiotherapy. The receptors stem from a woman aged 50 to 60 with pancreatic cancer.

The V call is TRBV11-1, the J call TRBJ2-5; 10 bases match TRBD1. This CDR3 comprises 14 residues. V trimming: 1 base; J trimming: 5 bases; junction bases outside the gene matches: 1. Germline values: CDR1 SGHAT, CDR2 FQDESV (reference sequence). DNA for the CDR3: TGTGCCAGCAGCTTAGAGGACAGGGGGGAGACCCAGTACTTC. Translation gives CASSLEDRGETQYF.

The chain uses TRBV2 and TRBJ2-3; TRBD2 matches 13 bases. The CDR3 extends over 14 amino acids. V lost 6 bases to trimming and J lost 7 bases; unmatched junction nucleotides: 4. Germline loops: CDR1 SNHLY, CDR2 FYNNEI. The CDR3 nucleotides read TGTGCCAGCAGGGGACTAGCGGGACCTAATACGCAGTATTTT. Residues: CASRGLAGPNTQYF.

The V call is TRBV7-8, the J call TRBJ2-1; TRBD2 matches at 8 bases. Germline V gene lookup returns CDR1 SGHVS and CDR2 FQNEAQ. The trim removed 3 bases at V and 8 bases at J, leaving 0 bases unmatched. This CDR3 spans 12 amino acids. This CDR3 is CASSLTSDEQFF. The CDR3 nucleotides are TGTGCCAGCAGCTTGACTAGCGATGAGCAGTTCTTC. Full variable domain (outside the CDR3, taken from reference TRBV7-8 and TRBJ2-1): GAGVSQSPRYKVAKRGQDVALRCDPISGHVSLFWYQQALGQGPEFLTYFQNEAQLDKSGLPSDRFFAERPEGSVSTLKIQRTQQEDSAVYLCASSLTSDEQFFGPGTRLTVL.

The chain recombines TRBV6-5 with TRBJ2-7; D might be TRBD1 (6 bases). The CDR3 spans 12 residues. The V gene's germline CDR1 is MNHEY and CDR2 SVGAGI. Deletions cut 8 bases from V and 4 bases from J, with 12 bases between. The CDR3 region is CASRTDRYEQYF. The CDR3 nucleotides read TGTGCCAGCCGGACAGACCGTTACGAGCAGTACTTC.

This clone appeared once. The V gene is TRBV18, the J gene TRBJ2-3; TRBD1 matches 11 bases. The germline V gene has CDR1 KGHSH and CDR2 LQKENI. This CDR3 spans 15 amino acids. V was pared by 6 bases and J by 3 bases, with 5 bases of the junction left unmatched. CDR3 region: CASSRTGGATDTQYF. The CDR3, as DNA: TGTGCCAGCTCCAGGACAGGGGGCGCGACAGATACGCAGTATTTT.

The J gene is TRBJ1-4, the V gene TRBV4-3, with a weak D call TRBD1 (5 bases). Germline CDR1 reads LGHNA; CDR2 reads YSLEER. Trimming shortened V by 4 bases and J by 4 bases, and 13 bases separated the two germline ends. This CDR3 comprises 15 residues. The DNA for the CDR3 is TGCGCCAGCAGCCGCCTGACAGAGCTTAATGAAAAACTGTTTTTT. Residues: CASSRLTELNEKLFF.

J is TRBJ2-2 and V is TRBV9; a possible D gene is TRBD1 (6 bases). V lost 4 bases and J 8 bases, leaving 15 bases between the germline ends. The CDR3 spans 14 residues. In germline, CDR1 is SGDLS, CDR2 YYNGEE. CDR3 DNA sequence: TGTGCCAGCAGCCCAGACCCAGGGGCGGGGGAGCTGTTTTTT. Protein product: CASSPDPGAGELFF.

This chain connects TRBV19 to TRBJ2-2, with TRBD2 matching over 10 bases. Germline CDR1 and CDR2: LNHDA and SQIVND (reference sequence). The V segment lost 7 bases and the J segment 7 bases; nucleotides outside the gene matches: 12. The CDR3 loop spans 16 amino acids. CDR3 nucleotide sequence: TGTGCCAGTAAAGCAGCTAGCGGGAGTATTGACGGGGAGCTGTTTTTT. Amino acid sequence: CASKAASGSIDGELFF.

The chain has TRBV9 and TRBJ2-3; 7 positions agree with TRBD2. CDR3 size: 17 residues. Germline V CDR1 and CDR2: SGDLS, YYNGEE. With 1 base clipped from V and 0 bases from J, the junction kept 8 bases outside the gene matches. The chain's CDR3 is CASSVYGGGTSTDTQYF. The CDR3 nucleotides are TGTGCCAGCAGCGTATACGGGGGAGGGACTAGCACAGATACGCAGTATTTT.

CDR3 sequence (DNA): TGTGCCAGCAGTTTCTCGACAGGGACCGGCTACACCTTC. Protein product: CASSFSTGTGYTF. This chain connects TRBV27 to TRBJ1-2; 7 nucleotides match TRBD1. The CDR3 has 13 amino acids. V dropped 3 bases and J dropped 8; count of bases not matched to a gene: 6. The germline CDR1 and CDR2 sequences are MNHEY and SMNVEV (reference sequence).

This clone occurred a few times. The chain carries TRBV19 and TRBJ2-1; D gene ambiguous. In germline, CDR1 is LNHDA, CDR2 SQIVND (reference sequence). V was cut by 2 bases and J by 0 bases, with 8 bases left in between. The CDR3 totals 15 residues. This chain's CDR3 is CASSISRNSYNEQFF. CDR3 in DNA: TGTGCCAGTAGTATAAGTCGGAACTCCTACAATGAGCAGTTCTTC.

V usage is TRBV7-2 and J usage is TRBJ1-4, with a possible D match to TRBD1 (6 bases). Germline V gene data show CDR1 as SGHTA and CDR2 as FQGNSA. This CDR3 is built from 15 residues. The germline V and J ends were trimmed by 6 bases and 3 bases, with 14 bases remaining between them. The CDR3 DNA sequence: TGTGCCAGCAGACCACTGGGGGCGGCTAATGAAAAACTGTTTTTT. Translated, it gives CASRPLGAANEKLFF.

The chain has TRBV7-2 and TRBJ1-5, with 7 bases lining up with TRBD1. The junction had 2 bases not matched to a gene; V was cut back by 1 base and J by 5 bases. The CDR3 sequence is 14 residues long. Looked up from germline, CDR1 is SGHTA and CDR2 is FQGNSA. The CDR3 sequence is CASSLGQGDQPQHF. The CDR3 nucleotides are TGTGCCAGCAGCTTAGGACAGGGAGATCAGCCCCAGCATTTT.